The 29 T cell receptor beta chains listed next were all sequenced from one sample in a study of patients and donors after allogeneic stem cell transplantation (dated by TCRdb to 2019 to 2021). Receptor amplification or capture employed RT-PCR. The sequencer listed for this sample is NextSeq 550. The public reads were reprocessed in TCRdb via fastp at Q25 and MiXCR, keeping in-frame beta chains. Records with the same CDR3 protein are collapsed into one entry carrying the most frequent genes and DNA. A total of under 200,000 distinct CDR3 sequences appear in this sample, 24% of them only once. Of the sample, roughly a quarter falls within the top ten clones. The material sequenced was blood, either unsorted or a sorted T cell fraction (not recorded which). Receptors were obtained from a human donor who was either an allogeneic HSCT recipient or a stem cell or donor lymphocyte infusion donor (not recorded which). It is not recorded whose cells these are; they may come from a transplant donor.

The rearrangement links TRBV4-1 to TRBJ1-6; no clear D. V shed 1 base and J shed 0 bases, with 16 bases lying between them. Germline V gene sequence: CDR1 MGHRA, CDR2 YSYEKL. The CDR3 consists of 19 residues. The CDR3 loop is CASSQAFRDTLSYNSPLHF. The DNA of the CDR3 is TGCGCCAGCAGCCAAGCATTCCGAGACACACTCTCCTATAATTCACCCCTCCACTTT.

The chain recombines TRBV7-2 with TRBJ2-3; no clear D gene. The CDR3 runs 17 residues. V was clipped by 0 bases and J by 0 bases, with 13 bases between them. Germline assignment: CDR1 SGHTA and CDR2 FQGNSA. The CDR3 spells CASSLALRKPSTDTQYF. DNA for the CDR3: TGTGCCAGCAGCTTAGCGTTGCGGAAACCTAGCACAGATACGCAGTATTTT.

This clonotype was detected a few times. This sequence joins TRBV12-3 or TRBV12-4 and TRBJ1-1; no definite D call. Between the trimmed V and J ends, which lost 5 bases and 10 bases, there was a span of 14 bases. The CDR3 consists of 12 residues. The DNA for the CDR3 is TGTGCCAGCAGTGGACTCCCCGAGGGAGCTTTCTTT. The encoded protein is CASSGLPEGAFF.

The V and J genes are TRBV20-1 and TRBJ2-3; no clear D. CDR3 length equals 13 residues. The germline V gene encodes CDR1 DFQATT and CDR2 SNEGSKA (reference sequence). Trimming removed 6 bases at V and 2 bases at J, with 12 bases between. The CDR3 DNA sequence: TGCAGTGCCCCAGTGGTAACCACAGATACGCAGTATTTT. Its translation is CSAPVVTTDTQYF.

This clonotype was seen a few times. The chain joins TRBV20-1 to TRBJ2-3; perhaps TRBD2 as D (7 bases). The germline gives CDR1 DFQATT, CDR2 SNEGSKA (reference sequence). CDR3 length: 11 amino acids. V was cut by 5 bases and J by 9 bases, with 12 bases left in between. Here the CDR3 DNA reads TGCAGTGCTGCCCCGGGGGGCACGCAGTATTTT. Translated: CSAAPGGTQYF.

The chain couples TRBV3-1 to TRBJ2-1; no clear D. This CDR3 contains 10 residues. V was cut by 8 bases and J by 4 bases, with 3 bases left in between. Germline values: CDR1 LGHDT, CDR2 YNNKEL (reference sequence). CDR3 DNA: TGTGCCAGCGGGTACAATGAGCAGTTCTTC. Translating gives CASGYNEQFF.

The CDR3 region is CASSIGTATDTQYF. The CDR3 nucleotides are TGTGCCAGCAGTATAGGGACAGCTACAGATACGCAGTATTTT. The chain recombines TRBV6-5 with TRBJ2-3; 7 bases match TRBD1. This CDR3 contains 14 residues. In germline, CDR1 is MNHEY, CDR2 SVGAGI. V lost 5 bases, J lost 3 bases, and 5 bases stayed unmatched.

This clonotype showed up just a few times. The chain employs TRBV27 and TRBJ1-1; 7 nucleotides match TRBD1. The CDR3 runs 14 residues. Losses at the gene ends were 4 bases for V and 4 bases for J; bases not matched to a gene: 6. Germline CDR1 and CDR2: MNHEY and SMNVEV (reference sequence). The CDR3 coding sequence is TGTGCCAGCAGTTCGGTAGGGGGCGGCACTGAAGCTTTCTTT. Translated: CASSSVGGGTEAFF.

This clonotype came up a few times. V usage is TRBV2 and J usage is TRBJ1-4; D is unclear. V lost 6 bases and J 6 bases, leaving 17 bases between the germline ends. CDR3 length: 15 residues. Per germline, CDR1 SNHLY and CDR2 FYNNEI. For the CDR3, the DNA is TGTGCCAGCAGGGATCCTTCAGCGTGGGATGAAAAACTGTTTTTT. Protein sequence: CASRDPSAWDEKLFF.

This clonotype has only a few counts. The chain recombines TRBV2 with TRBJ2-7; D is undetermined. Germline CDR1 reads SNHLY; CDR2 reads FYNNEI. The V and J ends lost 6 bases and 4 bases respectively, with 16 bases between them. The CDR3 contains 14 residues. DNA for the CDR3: TGTGCCAGCAGAGTCGACCTCGACCCTTACGAGCAGTACTTC. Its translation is CASRVDLDPYEQYF. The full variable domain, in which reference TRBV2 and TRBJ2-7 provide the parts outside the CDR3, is EPEVTQTPSHQVTQMGQEVILRCVPISNHLYFYWYRQILGQKVEFLVSFYNNEISEKSEIFDDQFSVERPDGSNFTLKIRSTKLEDSAMYFCASRVDLDPYEQYFGPGTRLTVT.

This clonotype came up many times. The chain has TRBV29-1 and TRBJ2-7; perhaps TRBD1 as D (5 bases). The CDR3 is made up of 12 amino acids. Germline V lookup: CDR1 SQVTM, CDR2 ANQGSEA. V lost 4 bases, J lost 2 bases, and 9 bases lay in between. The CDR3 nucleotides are TGCAGCGTTGGCAGGGTCCCCTACGAGCAGTACTTC. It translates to CSVGRVPYEQYF.

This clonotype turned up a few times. For the CDR3, the DNA is TGTGCCAGCCATCCGGGACAGGACGATGGAGCTTTCTTT. Its protein product is CASHPGQDDGAFF. This chain uses TRBV12-3 or TRBV12-4 with TRBJ1-1, with TRBD1 identical over 8 bases. The CDR3 is 13 residues long. With 8 bases clipped from V and 10 bases from J, the junction kept 12 bases outside the gene matches.

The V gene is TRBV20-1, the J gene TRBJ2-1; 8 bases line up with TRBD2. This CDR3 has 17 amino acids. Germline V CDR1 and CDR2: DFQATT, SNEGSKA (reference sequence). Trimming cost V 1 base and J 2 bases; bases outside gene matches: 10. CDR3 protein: CSARGRAGAQPYNEQFF. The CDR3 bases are TGCAGTGCTAGAGGCCGAGCGGGGGCACAACCCTACAATGAGCAGTTCTTC.

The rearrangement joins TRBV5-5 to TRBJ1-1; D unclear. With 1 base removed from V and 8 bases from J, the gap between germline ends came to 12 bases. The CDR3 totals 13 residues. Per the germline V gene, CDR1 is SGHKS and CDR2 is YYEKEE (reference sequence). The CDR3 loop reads CASSLRREREAFF. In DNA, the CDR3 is TGTGCCAGCAGCTTGCGGAGGGAGCGAGAAGCTTTCTTT.

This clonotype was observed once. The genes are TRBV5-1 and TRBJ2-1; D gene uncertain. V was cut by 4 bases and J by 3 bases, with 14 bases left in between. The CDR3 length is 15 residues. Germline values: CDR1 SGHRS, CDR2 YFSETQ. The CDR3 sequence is CASSETSSLYNEQFF. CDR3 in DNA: TGCGCCAGCAGCGAGACTTCCTCCCTCTACAATGAGCAGTTCTTC.

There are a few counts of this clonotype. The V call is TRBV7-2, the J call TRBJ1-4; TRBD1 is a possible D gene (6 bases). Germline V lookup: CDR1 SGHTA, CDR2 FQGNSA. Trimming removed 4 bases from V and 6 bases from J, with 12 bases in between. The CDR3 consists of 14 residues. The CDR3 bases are TGTGCCAGCAGCTATACAGGGTTGGATGAAAAACTGTTTTTT. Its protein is CASSYTGLDEKLFF.

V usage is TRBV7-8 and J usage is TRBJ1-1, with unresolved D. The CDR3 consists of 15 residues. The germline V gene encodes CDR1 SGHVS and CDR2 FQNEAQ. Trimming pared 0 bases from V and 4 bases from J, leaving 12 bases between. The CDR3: CASSLAKIRVTEAFF. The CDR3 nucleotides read TGTGCCAGCAGCTTAGCGAAAATACGAGTCACTGAAGCTTTCTTT.

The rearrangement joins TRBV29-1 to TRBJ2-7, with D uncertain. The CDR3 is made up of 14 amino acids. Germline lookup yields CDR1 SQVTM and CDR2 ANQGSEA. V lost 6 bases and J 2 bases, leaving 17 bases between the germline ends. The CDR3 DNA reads TGCAGCGTCGTCAACCCGGTTACCACCTACGAGCAGTACTTC. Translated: CSVVNPVTTYEQYF.

The CDR3 here is CASTLGGELFF. CDR3 bases: TGTGCCAGCACCCTAGGCGGGGAGCTGTTTTTT. The V call is TRBV3-1, the J call TRBJ2-2; D is undetermined. Germline V gene data show CDR1 as LGHDT and CDR2 as YNNKEL (reference sequence). The CDR3 contains 11 residues. V lost 7 bases and J lost 7, with 7 bases in between.

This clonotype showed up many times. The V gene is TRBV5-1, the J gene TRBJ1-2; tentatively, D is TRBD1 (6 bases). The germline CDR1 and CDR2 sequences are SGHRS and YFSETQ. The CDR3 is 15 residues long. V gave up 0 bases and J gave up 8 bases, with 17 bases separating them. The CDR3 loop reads CASSLANRVLEGYTF. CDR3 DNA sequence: TGCGCCAGCAGCTTGGCTAACAGGGTGTTGGAAGGCTACACCTTC.

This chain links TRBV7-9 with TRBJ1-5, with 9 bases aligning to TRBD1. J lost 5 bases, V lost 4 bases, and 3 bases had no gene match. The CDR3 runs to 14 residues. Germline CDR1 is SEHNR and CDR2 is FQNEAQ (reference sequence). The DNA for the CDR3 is TGTGCCAGCAGCTCACAGGGGGCGGATCAGCCCCAGCATTTT. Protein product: CASSSQGADQPQHF.

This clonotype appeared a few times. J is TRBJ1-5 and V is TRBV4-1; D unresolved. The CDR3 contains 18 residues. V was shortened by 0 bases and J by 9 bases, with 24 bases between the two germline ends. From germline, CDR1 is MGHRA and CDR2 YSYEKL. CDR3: CASSQEIGTEKGGGPQHF. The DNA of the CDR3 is TGCGCCAGCAGCCAAGAAATCGGTACGGAAAAGGGTGGAGGGCCCCAGCATTTT.

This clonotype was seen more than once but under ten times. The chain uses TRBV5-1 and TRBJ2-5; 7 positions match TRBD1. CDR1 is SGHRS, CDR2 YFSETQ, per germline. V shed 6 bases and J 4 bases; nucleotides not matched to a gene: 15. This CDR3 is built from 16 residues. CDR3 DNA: TGCGCCAGCACCGGGAAGGGGGCGGAACGGGGAGAGACCCAGTACTTC. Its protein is CASTGKGAERGETQYF.

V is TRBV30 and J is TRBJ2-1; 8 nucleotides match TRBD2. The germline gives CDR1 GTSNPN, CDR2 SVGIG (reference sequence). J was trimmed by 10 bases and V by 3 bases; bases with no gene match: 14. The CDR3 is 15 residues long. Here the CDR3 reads CAWRGRGDLKREQFF. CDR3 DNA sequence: TGTGCCTGGAGAGGGCGGGGGGACCTAAAAAGGGAGCAGTTCTTC.

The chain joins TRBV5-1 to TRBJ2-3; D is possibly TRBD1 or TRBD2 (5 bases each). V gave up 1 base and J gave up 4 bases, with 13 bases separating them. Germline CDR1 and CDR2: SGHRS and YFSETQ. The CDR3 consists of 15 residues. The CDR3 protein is CASSLLSGRSDTQYF. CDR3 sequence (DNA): TGCGCCAGCAGCTTGCTATCGGGACGGTCAGATACGCAGTATTTT.

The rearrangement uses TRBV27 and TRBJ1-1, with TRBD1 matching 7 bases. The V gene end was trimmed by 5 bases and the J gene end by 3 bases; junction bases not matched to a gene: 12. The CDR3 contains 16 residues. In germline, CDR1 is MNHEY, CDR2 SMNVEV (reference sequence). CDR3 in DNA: TGTGCCAGCAGTAGCGGAAGGGGGCGCTTGTACACTGAAGCTTTCTTT. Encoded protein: CASSSGRGRLYTEAFF.

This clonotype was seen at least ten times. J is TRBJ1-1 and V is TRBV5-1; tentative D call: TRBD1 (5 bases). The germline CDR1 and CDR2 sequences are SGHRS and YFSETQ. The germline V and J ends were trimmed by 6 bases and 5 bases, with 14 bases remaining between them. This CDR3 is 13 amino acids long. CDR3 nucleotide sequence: TGCGCCAGCAACTACATTCCAGGGACTGAAGCTTTCTTT. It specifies CASNYIPGTEAFF. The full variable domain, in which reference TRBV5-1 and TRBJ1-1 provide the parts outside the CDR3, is KAGVTQTPRYLIKTRGQQVTLSCSPISGHRSVSWYQQTPGQGLQFLFEYFSETQRNKGNFPGRFSGRQFSNSRSEMNVSTLELGDSALYLCASNYIPGTEAFFGQGTRLTVV.

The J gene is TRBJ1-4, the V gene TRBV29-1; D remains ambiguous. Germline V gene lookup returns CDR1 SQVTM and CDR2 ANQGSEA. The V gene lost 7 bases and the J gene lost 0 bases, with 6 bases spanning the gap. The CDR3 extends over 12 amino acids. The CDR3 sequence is CSGVATNEKLFF. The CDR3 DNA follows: TGCAGCGGCGTAGCAACTAATGAAAAACTGTTTTTT.

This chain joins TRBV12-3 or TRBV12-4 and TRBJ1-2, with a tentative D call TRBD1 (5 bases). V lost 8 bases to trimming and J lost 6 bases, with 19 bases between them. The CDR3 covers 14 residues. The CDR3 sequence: CASLSGSLVNGYTF. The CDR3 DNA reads TGTGCCAGCCTATCAGGGTCACTGGTTAATGGCTACACCTTC.